The 29 T cell receptor beta chains below all came from one sample that was sequenced in a study of blood T cell repertoires in COVID-19. Produced via immunoSEQ multiplex PCR; TCRdb's table is partial and in-frame only. The sample consists of approximately 36,000 clones, more than 80% of them appearing once. Sequencing input: peripheral blood. Receptors were obtained from a human donor in a cohort sampled during active or convalescent COVID-19. The donor label of this sample is uncertain.

V and J are TRBV30 and TRBJ1-1; D ambiguous. V was cut by 3 bases and J by 1 base, with 9 bases left in between. CDR3 length: 13 residues. CDR1 is GTSNPN and CDR2 is SVGIG in the germline V gene (reference sequence). The CDR3 here is CAWSPDTNTEAFF. The CDR3 region has the DNA TGTGCCTGGAGCCCCGACACGAACACTGAAGCTTTCTTT.

This chain links TRBV27 with TRBJ2-1, with 14 bases lining up with TRBD2. The CDR3 has 15 amino acids. Looked up from germline, CDR1 is MNHEY and CDR2 is SMNVEV (reference sequence). After removal of 5 bases from V and 7 bases from J, the junction contained 4 bases not matched to a gene. Here the CDR3 reads CASSPTSGRVNEQFF. The CDR3 coding sequence is TGTGCCAGCAGTCCGACTAGCGGGAGGGTAAATGAGCAGTTCTTC.

The CDR3 nucleotides read TGCGCCAGCAGCCAACAGGGTAATATCGACGAGCAGTACTTC. As protein: CASSQQGNIDEQYF. The chain has TRBV5-1 and TRBJ2-7, with D perhaps matching TRBD1 (6 bases). This CDR3 contains 14 residues. Germline V gene sequence: CDR1 SGHRS, CDR2 YFSETQ. Trimming removed 4 bases at V and 5 bases at J, with 16 bases between.

CDR3 nucleotide sequence: TGTGCCAGCAGTCTACAGACCGGGGAGCTGTTTTTT. This codes for CASSLQTGELFF. This chain connects TRBV28 to TRBJ2-2; D unresolved. With 5 bases removed from V and 5 bases from J, the gap between germline ends came to 6 bases. Germline V gene data show CDR1 as MDHEN and CDR2 as SYDVKM. CDR3 length equals 12 residues.

J is TRBJ2-3 and V is TRBV7-2, with 7 nucleotides matching TRBD2. The length of the CDR3 is 15 residues. Germline-derived CDR1 and CDR2 are SGHTA and FQGNSA. Trimming took 7 bases from V and 2 from J; bases not matched to a gene: 9. The chain's CDR3 is CASTGGSGVTDTQYF. In DNA form, the CDR3 reads TGTGCCAGCACTGGCGGCAGCGGGGTCACAGATACGCAGTATTTT. Supplemented by reference TRBV7-2 and TRBJ2-3, the full variable domain reads GAGVSQSPSNKVTEKGKDVELRCDPISGHTALYWYRQSLGQGLEFLIYFQGNSAPDKSGLPSDRFSAERTGGSVSTLTIQRTQQEDSAVYLCASTGGSGVTDTQYFGPGTRLTVL.

V gene TRBV24-1 combines with J gene TRBJ1-1, with 7 bases lining up with TRBD1. V gave up 7 bases and J gave up 3 bases; unmatched junction bases: 4. The CDR3 has 13 amino acids. Germline CDR1 and CDR2: KGHDR and SFDVKD. CDR3 sequence: CATRETGDTEAFF. In nucleotides, the CDR3 is TGTGCCACCAGAGAAACAGGGGACACTGAAGCTTTCTTT.

The chain joins TRBV7-2 to TRBJ1-3; TRBD1 aligns across 7 bases. The CDR3 consists of 15 residues. With 3 bases clipped from V and 0 bases from J, the junction kept 2 bases outside the gene matches. Germline lookup yields CDR1 SGHTA and CDR2 FQGNSA. For the CDR3, the DNA is TGTGCCAGCAGCTTGACAGGGAGCTCTGGAAACACCATATATTTT. Translating gives CASSLTGSSGNTIYF. Supplemented by reference TRBV7-2 and TRBJ1-3, the full variable domain reads GAGVSQSPSNKVTEKGKDVELRCDPISGHTALYWYRQSLGQGLEFLIYFQGNSAPDKSGLPSDRFSAERTGGSVSTLTIQRTQQEDSAVYLCASSLTGSSGNTIYFGEGSWLTVV.

This chain uses TRBV24-1 with TRBJ2-7; 7 nucleotides match TRBD1. Germline lookup yields CDR1 KGHDR and CDR2 SFDVKD. Unmatched junction bases numbered 0, after V lost 5 bases and J lost 3 bases. This CDR3 has 12 residues. The DNA for the CDR3 is TGTGCCACCAGTGGACAGGGCTACGAGCAGTACTTC. It specifies CATSGQGYEQYF.

The J gene is TRBJ2-7, the V gene TRBV18, with D perhaps TRBD1 (6 bases). The CDR3 runs to 15 residues. Germline V gene data show CDR1 as KGHSH and CDR2 as LQKENI. V gave up 6 bases and J gave up 7 bases, with 22 bases separating them. CDR3 DNA: TGTGCCAGCTCTCCGCTAGGGACACCAGAAGGAGAGCAGTACTTC. Protein sequence: CASSPLGTPEGEQYF.

This rearrangement joins TRBV9 to TRBJ2-7; 9 bases are a match to TRBD1. The CDR3 has 14 residues. With 3 bases clipped from V and 6 bases from J, the junction kept 7 bases outside the gene matches. Germline V lookup: CDR1 SGDLS, CDR2 YYNGEE. CDR3 sequence: CASSASGTGREQYF. As DNA, the CDR3 is TGTGCCAGCAGCGCCTCTGGGACAGGGCGCGAGCAGTACTTC. The variable domain in full, with the rest retrieved from reference TRBV9 and TRBJ2-7, is DSGVTQTPKHLITATGQRVTLRCSPRSGDLSVYWYQQSLDQGLQFLIQYYNGEERAKGNILERFSAQQFPDLHSELNLSSLELGDSALYFCASSASGTGREQYFGPGTRLTVT.

The chain carries TRBV7-2 and TRBJ2-3; D possibly corresponds to TRBD2 (6 bases). Germline assignment: CDR1 SGHTA and CDR2 FQGNSA. CDR3 length: 14 amino acids. Trimming cost V 5 bases and J 2 bases, with 11 bases left between them. The CDR3 sequence is CASSRGTITDTQYF. For the CDR3, the DNA is TGTGCCAGCAGCCGGGGGACGATCACAGATACGCAGTATTTT.

This clone was seen only a few times. This chain connects TRBV19 to TRBJ1-3, with 7 bases matching TRBD1. The CDR3 is 19 amino acids. Germline values: CDR1 LNHDA, CDR2 SQIVND (reference sequence). V was pared by 0 bases and J by 3 bases, with 14 bases of the junction left unmatched. The CDR3 loop is CASSIEVGTVGRYGNTIYF. The CDR3, as DNA: TGTGCCAGTAGTATAGAGGTTGGGACAGTCGGAAGATATGGAAACACCATATATTTT. Supplemented by reference TRBV19 and TRBJ1-3, the full variable domain reads DGGITQSPKYLFRKEGQNVTLSCEQNLNHDAMYWYRQDPGQGLRLIYYSQIVNDFQKGDIAEGYSVSREKKESFPLTVTSAQKNPTAFYLCASSIEVGTVGRYGNTIYFGEGSWLTVV.

The V and J genes are TRBV7-2 and TRBJ2-1; D is unclear. From germline, CDR1 is SGHTA and CDR2 FQGNSA. This CDR3 is built from 13 residues. The germline V and J ends were trimmed by 3 bases and 7 bases, with 10 bases remaining between them. The CDR3 reads CASSFARENEQFF. Here the CDR3 DNA reads TGTGCCAGCAGCTTTGCAAGAGAAAATGAGCAGTTCTTC.

The chain carries TRBV5-1 and TRBJ2-6; D is unclear. CDR3 length equals 15 residues. Trimming took 3 bases from V and 0 from J, leaving 7 bases between them. Germline CDR1 is SGHRS and CDR2 is YFSETQ. CDR3 loop: CASSSGSSGANVLTF. Written as DNA, the CDR3 is TGCGCCAGCAGCTCCGGGTCCTCTGGGGCCAACGTCCTGACTTTC.

This rearrangement joins TRBV4-3 to TRBJ2-2, with 10 bases identical to TRBD2. Germline assignment: CDR1 LGHNA and CDR2 YSLEER. With V trimmed by 6 bases and J by 3 bases, 1 base remained unmatched. The CDR3 is 14 residues long. The CDR3 bases are TGCGCCAGCAGACTAGCGGGGTACACCGGGGAGCTGTTTTTT. This encodes CASRLAGYTGELFF.

This chain uses TRBV7-9 with TRBJ1-2, with 8 bases fitting TRBD1. The CDR3 covers 13 residues. V was pared by 5 bases and J by 6 bases, with 5 bases of the junction left unmatched. Per germline, CDR1 SEHNR and CDR2 FQNEAQ (reference sequence). DNA of the CDR3: TGTGCCAGCAGCCGGACAGGGTTAGATGGCTACACCTTC. Translation gives CASSRTGLDGYTF.

V gene TRBV7-2 combines with J gene TRBJ1-2; D remains unclear. Germline lookup yields CDR1 SGHTA and CDR2 FQGNSA. The V and J ends lost 3 bases and 2 bases respectively, with 7 bases between them. The CDR3 runs 13 residues. Here the CDR3 reads CASSLGVNYGYTF. The DNA for the CDR3 is TGTGCCAGCAGCTTGGGAGTCAACTATGGCTACACCTTC.

The gene calls are TRBV14 and TRBJ2-5; 11 nucleotides match TRBD2. V gave up 9 bases and J gave up 3 bases; unmatched junction bases: 6. This CDR3 has 14 residues. Germline CDR1 SGHDN, CDR2 FVKESK. The CDR3 DNA reads TGTGCCAGTGGGGGGACTAGCGGAAAAGAGACCCAGTACTTC. It encodes CASGGTSGKETQYF.

This chain links TRBV6-5 with TRBJ2-7, with D perhaps matching TRBD2 (5 bases). Trimming stripped 2 bases from V and 4 bases from J, with 12 bases between. The CDR3 extends over 14 amino acids. Germline lookup yields CDR1 MNHEY and CDR2 SVGAGI. This CDR3 is CASSYGSGGYEQYF. For the CDR3, the DNA is TGTGCCAGCAGTTACGGGTCGGGCGGGTACGAGCAGTACTTC.

The chain carries TRBV20-1 and TRBJ2-7; D uncertain. The CDR3 is 10 residues long. CDR1 is DFQATT, CDR2 SNEGSKA, per germline (reference sequence). Trimming removed 3 bases at V and 4 bases at J, with 4 bases between. CDR3 loop: CSASQYEQYF. CDR3 sequence (DNA): TGCAGTGCTAGCCAGTACGAGCAGTACTTC.

The chain couples TRBV7-8 to TRBJ2-7, with a possible D match to TRBD2 (6 bases). CDR1 SGHVS and CDR2 FQNEAQ come from the germline V gene. Trimming cost V 3 bases and J 7 bases, with 19 bases left between them. This CDR3 has 15 residues. The CDR3 coding sequence is TGTGCCAGCAGCTTTGGCGGGACTCCCGGCCGGGAGCAGTACTTC. The encoded protein is CASSFGGTPGREQYF.

This clone was counted between two and nine times. The chain couples TRBV18 to TRBJ2-7, with 9 bases that match TRBD2. The CDR3 totals 14 residues. Germline values: CDR1 KGHSH, CDR2 LQKENI. Losses at the gene ends were 5 bases for V and 3 bases for J; bases not matched to a gene: 5. The chain's CDR3 is CASSGLAGIYEQYF. DNA of the CDR3: TGTGCCAGCTCAGGGCTAGCGGGGATCTACGAGCAGTACTTC.

The rearrangement uses TRBV24-1 and TRBJ2-1, with 11 bases lining up with TRBD2. Germline V gene sequence: CDR1 KGHDR, CDR2 SFDVKD. The CDR3 loop spans 15 amino acids. The V segment lost 7 bases and the J segment 5 bases; nucleotides outside the gene matches: 6. For the CDR3, the DNA is TGTGCCACCAGCCGGACTAGCGGGTCTAACAATGAGCAGTTCTTC. Amino acid sequence: CATSRTSGSNNEQFF.

V usage is TRBV14 and J usage is TRBJ2-7, with a possible D match to TRBD1 (6 bases). This CDR3 has 13 residues. The V gene's germline CDR1 is SGHDN and CDR2 FVKESK. V lost 5 bases, J lost 6 bases, and 14 bases lay in between. The CDR3 region is CASSSQGLGEQYF. The CDR3 DNA follows: TGTGCCAGCAGCTCACAGGGTCTCGGCGAGCAGTACTTC. The whole variable domain, remainder taken from reference TRBV14 and TRBJ2-7, is EAGVTQFPSHSVIEKGQTVTLRCDPISGHDNLYWYRRVMGKEIKFLLHFVKESKQDESGMPNNRFLAERTGGTYSTLKVQPAELEDSGVYFCASSSQGLGEQYFGPGTRLTVT.

V is TRBV29-1 and J is TRBJ2-1; the D is unclear. V lost 6 bases to trimming and J lost 0 bases, with 15 bases between them. Germline V lookup: CDR1 SQVTM, CDR2 ANQGSEA. The CDR3 sequence is 15 residues long. CDR3 in DNA: TGCAGCGTATCGACCGGGTCCAGCTCCTACAATGAGCAGTTCTTC. This encodes CSVSTGSSSYNEQFF.

This sequence joins TRBV24-1 and TRBJ1-5, with TRBD1 as a possible D gene (5 bases). The germline CDR1 and CDR2 sequences are KGHDR and SFDVKD. CDR3 length: 14 amino acids. V was clipped by 4 bases and J by 3 bases, with 9 bases between them. In DNA form, the CDR3 reads TGTGCCACCAGTGAAAGGGGAATCAATCAGCCCCAGCATTTT. It encodes CATSERGINQPQHF.

This chain links TRBV5-8 with TRBJ1-1; 8 bases agree with TRBD1. The CDR3 consists of 16 residues. Looked up from germline, CDR1 is SGHTS and CDR2 is YDEGEE. V was clipped by 0 bases and J by 4 bases; unmatched bases: 8. CDR3 coding DNA: TGTGCCAGCAGCTTGGGAGACAGGGGTGAGAGCACTGAAGCTTTCTTT. This translates into CASSLGDRGESTEAFF. Looking up the rest from reference TRBV5-8 and TRBJ1-1 gives the full variable domain: EAGVTQSPTHLIKTRGQQATLRCSPISGHTSVYWYQQALGLGLQFLLWYDEGEERNRGNFPPRFSGRQFPNYSSELNVNALELEDSALYLCASSLGDRGESTEAFFGQGTRLTVV.

This clone was found a few times. This rearrangement joins TRBV7-8 to TRBJ2-2, with D possibly matching TRBD2 (7 bases). Trimming pared 4 bases from V and 0 bases from J, leaving 15 bases between. CDR1 is SGHVS and CDR2 is FQNEAQ in the germline V gene. The CDR3 is 17 amino acids. The CDR3 bases are TGTGCCAGCAGCTGGGGGGGCGCCTCTCCGAACACCGGGGAGCTGTTTTTT. Residues: CASSWGGASPNTGELFF.

This chain joins TRBV14 and TRBJ1-2; 7 bases map to TRBD1. CDR3 size: 14 residues. CDR1 and CDR2 (germline): SGHDN, FVKESK. V lost 3 bases, J lost 4 bases, and 5 bases stayed unmatched. The CDR3 loop reads CASSQDRQGYGYTF. The CDR3 bases are TGTGCCAGCAGCCAGGACCGACAGGGCTATGGCTACACCTTC.